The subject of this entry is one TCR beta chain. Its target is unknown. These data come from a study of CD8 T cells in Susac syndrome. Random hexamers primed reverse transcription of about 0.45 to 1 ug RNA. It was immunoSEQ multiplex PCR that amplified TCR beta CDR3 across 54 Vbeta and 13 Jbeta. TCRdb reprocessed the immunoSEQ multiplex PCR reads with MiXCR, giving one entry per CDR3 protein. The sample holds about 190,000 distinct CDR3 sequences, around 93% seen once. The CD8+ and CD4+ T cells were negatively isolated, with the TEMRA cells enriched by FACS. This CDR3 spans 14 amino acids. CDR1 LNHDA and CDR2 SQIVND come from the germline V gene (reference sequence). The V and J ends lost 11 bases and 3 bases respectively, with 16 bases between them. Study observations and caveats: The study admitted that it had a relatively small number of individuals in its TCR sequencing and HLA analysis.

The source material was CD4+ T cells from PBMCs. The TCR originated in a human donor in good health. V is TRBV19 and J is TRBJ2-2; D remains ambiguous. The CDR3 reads CAQWGRDYTGELFF. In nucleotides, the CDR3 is TGTGCCCAATGGGGAAGAGATTACACCGGGGAGCTGTTTTTT.